These 3 T cell receptor beta chains originate from one sample sequenced in a study of vaccination and CD4 T cells after COVID-19. Antigen specificity for these receptors is unknown. Scientists ran DNA taken from cultured CD4+ T cells through the Oncomine TCR Beta short-read assay for sequencing. TCRdb re-called the PCR reads through MiXCR, storing one row per CDR3 protein. The profile covers more than 13,000 distinct CDR3 sequences, with roughly 37% appearing a single time and more than 9% taken by the ten largest. Described treatment: approximately 9-day PBMC culture with coronavirus spike peptide pools or control peptides (ViraFEST assay). Sequencing input: CD4+ T cells from blood, cultured in vitro. These receptors were collected from a human donor who had recovered from COVID-19.

The rearrangement uses TRBV5-1 and TRBJ2-6; 11 nucleotides match TRBD2. The germline V gene encodes CDR1 SGHRS and CDR2 YFSETQ. There are 17 residues in the CDR3. V was pared by 4 bases and J by 0 bases, with 3 bases of the junction left unmatched. The CDR3 DNA follows: TGCGCCAGCAGCGGGACTAGCGGTTTCTCTGGGGCCAACGTCCTGACTTTC. It codes for CASSGTSGFSGANVLTF.

This chain joins TRBV2 and TRBJ2-2, with D perhaps assigned TRBD1 or TRBD2 (5 bases each). Germline values: CDR1 SNHLY, CDR2 FYNNEI. The CDR3 consists of 15 residues. Trimming took 5 bases from V and 4 from J, leaving 14 bases between them. DNA for the CDR3: TGTGCCAGCAGTCCCGGGACCTTTGGCACCGGGGAGCTGTTTTTT. It codes for CASSPGTFGTGELFF. The full variable domain, with the rest looked up from reference TRBV2 and TRBJ2-2, is EPEVTQTPSHQVTQMGQEVILRCVPISNHLYFYWYRQILGQKVEFLVSFYNNEISEKSEIFDDQFSVERPDGSNFTLKIRSTKLEDSAMYFCASSPGTFGTGELFFGEGSRLTVL.

DNA of the CDR3: TGTGCCAGCTTCGAGGGTGTTGGTTCACCCCTCCACTTT. It translates to CASFEGVGSPLHF. The rearrangement links TRBV6-1 to TRBJ1-6; the D is unclear. The CDR3 is 13 residues long. Germline lookup yields CDR1 MNHNS and CDR2 SASEGT. Between the trimmed V and J ends, which lost 8 bases and 9 bases, there was a span of 14 bases.